This T cell receptor (beta chain) was retrieved from a study of T cells in Graves' hyperthyroidism and ophthalmopathy. Notes on the study in general: Most expanded thyroid clonotypes above 0.001 recurred in blood.

TCR beta CDR3 region amplification was performed from RNA transcripts. An initial round of RT-PCR targeting the TCR CDR3 relied on the HTBI primer set. TCRdb redid the calling of the multiplex PCR reads with MiXCR, one entry per CDR3 protein. Among some 570,000 distinct CDR3 sequences, 15% to 20% were seen once, and the ten largest hold roughly a sixth. V dropped 3 bases and J dropped 7 bases, with 9 bases sitting between them. The germline gives CDR1 MDHEN, CDR2 SYDVKM. The CDR3 contains 12 residues. Each person with ophthalmopathy scored at least 3 on the Clinical Activity Score, reached NOSPECS grade 4 or higher, and had been ill under 3 months. Those patients with uncontrolled infection, other autoimmune disease, pregnancy or lactation were excluded. In its sample, this clonotype was seen many times. Its antigen is not known.

The sequenced material came from blood. The sequence derives from a woman in her late teens or twenties with Graves' ophthalmopathy. The chain is built from TRBV28 and TRBJ1-1; no firm D call. The CDR3 loop reads CASSFGGIEAFF. As DNA, the CDR3 is TGTGCCAGCAGTTTTGGTGGGATTGAAGCTTTCTTT.